The 32 T cell receptor beta chains reported below all come from one sample, sequenced in a study of blood T cells in healthy people across ages. With a J-beta primer mix and a sample-barcoded 5' primer, a second PCR ran about 7 to 12 cycles. Each CDR3 protein gets one entry after TCRdb re-called the 5' RACE reads with MiXCR. Found here are about 1.8 million distinct CDR3 sequences, 49% of them singletons; the top ten hold over 2%. Sequencing was performed on blood. These receptors were collected from a woman aged 40 to 49 in good health.

This clonotype occurred a few times. The CDR3 DNA reads as TGCAGCGTTGAAGTCAGGTCAAGCGGCCCCTCCTACGAGCAGTACTTC. This sequence encodes CSVEVRSSGPSYEQYF. The chain couples TRBV29-1 to TRBJ2-7; possibly TRBD2 for D (5 bases). The CDR3 has 16 amino acids. Trimming pared 1 base from V and 0 bases from J, leaving 16 bases between. CDR1 and CDR2 (germline): SQVTM, ANQGSEA.

This chain uses TRBV20-1 with TRBJ2-4; the D gene could be TRBD1 or TRBD2 (6 bases each). With the DNA end fitting TRBJ2-7 better, the J assignment may be wrong. In germline, CDR1 is DFQATT, CDR2 SNEGSKA (reference sequence). The CDR3 runs 13 residues. CDR3 bases: TGCAGTGCCAAGGGGGACTCAGTATACGAGCAGTACTTC. This encodes CSAKGDSVYEQYF.

V usage is TRBV20-1 and J usage is TRBJ1-4; 7 bases align to TRBD1. J was trimmed by 8 bases and V by 6 bases; bases with no gene match: 12. Germline assignment: CDR1 DFQATT and CDR2 SNEGSKA (reference sequence). The CDR3 has 14 residues. CDR3 nucleotides: TGCAGTGCCCCCGACAGGGACAAGGGGGAAAAACTGTTTTTT. The encoded protein is CSAPDRDKGEKLFF.

The chain uses TRBV7-9 and TRBJ1-1; no definite D call. Trimming shortened V by 5 bases and J by 0 bases, and 25 bases separated the two germline ends. This CDR3 has 19 residues. Germline lookup yields CDR1 SEHNR and CDR2 FQNEAQ (reference sequence). In DNA form, the CDR3 reads TGTGCCAGCAGCCCAACGTTGGGTGTGGGCAGCCTCATGAACACTGAAGCTTTCTTT. Protein sequence: CASSPTLGVGSLMNTEAFF. The full variable domain, with the rest looked up from reference TRBV7-9 and TRBJ1-1, is DTGVSQNPRHKITKRGQNVTFRCDPISEHNRLYWYRQTLGQGPEFLTYFQNEAQLEKSRLLSDRFSAERPKGSFSTLEIQRTEQGDSAMYLCASSPTLGVGSLMNTEAFFGQGTRLTVV.

The chain's CDR3 is CASSQGRAANEQFF. Here the CDR3 DNA reads TGTGCCAGCAGCCAAGGTAGGGCAGCTAATGAGCAGTTCTTC. V usage is TRBV4-2 and J usage is TRBJ2-1; D is ambiguous. This CDR3 is 14 amino acids long. The V end lost 1 base, the J end lost 7 bases, and 11 bases lay between the germline ends. The germline gives CDR1 LGHNA, CDR2 YNFKEQ.

The chain has TRBV6-6 and TRBJ2-7; 7 nucleotides agree with TRBD1. CDR3 size: 14 residues. Germline V gene data show CDR1 as MNHNY and CDR2 as SVGAGI (reference sequence). The V and J ends lost 4 bases and 2 bases, in that order; junction bases with no gene match: 5. CDR3 residues: CASSSSDRAYEQYF. In DNA form, the CDR3 reads TGTGCCAGCAGTTCCTCCGACAGGGCCTACGAGCAGTACTTC.

In this sample, this clonotype turned up a few times. V and J are TRBV28 and TRBJ2-5, with D hard to call. The CDR3 loop spans 14 amino acids. V was trimmed by 5 bases and J by 3 bases, leaving 13 bases between them. Germline V CDR1 and CDR2: MDHEN, SYDVKM. CDR3 bases: TGTGCCAGCAGTCGCCCACCCCAGGAAGAGACCCAGTACTTC. Translation gives CASSRPPQEETQYF.

This clonotype was detected once. The chain combines TRBV5-4 with TRBJ1-4, with 8 bases aligning to TRBD1. The ends lost 4 bases at V and 5 bases at J; junction bases unmatched: 7. This CDR3 is built from 15 residues. The germline V gene encodes CDR1 SGHNT and CDR2 YYREEE (reference sequence). The CDR3 protein is CASSPGGEYNEKLFF. CDR3 DNA: TGTGCCAGCAGCCCAGGGGGCGAATACAATGAAAAACTGTTTTTT. The variable domain in full, completed from reference TRBV5-4 and TRBJ1-4, reads ETGVTQSPTHLIKTRGQQVTLRCSSQSGHNTVSWYQQALGQGPQFIFQYYREEENGRGNFPPRFSGLQFPNYSSELNVNALELDDSALYLCASSPGGEYNEKLFFGSGTQLSVL.

Only a few counts were recorded for this clonotype. This sequence joins TRBV28 and TRBJ2-4; TRBD2 matches at 8 bases. Trimming took 2 bases from V and 9 from J; bases not matched to a gene: 9. This CDR3 has 15 residues. Germline V gene sequence: CDR1 MDHEN, CDR2 SYDVKM. CDR3 nucleotides: TGTGCCAGCAGTTTAGGTTCTGCGGGGGGAGGCATTCAGTACTTC. Amino acids: CASSLGSAGGGIQYF.

The chain links TRBV7-9 to TRBJ1-4, with D unclear. CDR3 length: 11 amino acids. V dropped 8 bases and J dropped 4 bases, with 5 bases sitting between them. From germline, CDR1 is SEHNR and CDR2 FQNEAQ (reference sequence). The CDR3 spells CASGLNEKLFF. The CDR3 DNA sequence: TGTGCCAGCGGACTTAATGAAAAACTGTTTTTT.

The genes are TRBV11-2 and TRBJ2-5; D not resolved. V lost 3 bases to trimming and J lost 5 bases, with 16 bases between them. The CDR3 covers 15 residues. Germline CDR1 is SGHAT and CDR2 is FQNNGV. CDR3 sequence reads: CASSFVVLAFETQYF. The CDR3 DNA follows: TGTGCCAGCAGCTTTGTTGTATTGGCGTTCGAGACCCAGTACTTC.

In regard to this clonotype: A read error is possible here, since a much larger clone lies one base away. The rearrangement joins TRBV29-1 to TRBJ2-5; D is possibly TRBD1 (5 bases). The CDR3 has 17 residues. Looked up from germline, CDR1 is SQVTM and CDR2 is ANQGSEA. The V end lost 1 base, the J end lost 13 bases, and 31 bases lay between the germline ends. In DNA form, the CDR3 reads TGCAGCGTTGAAGGTCCTCTCGACAGAACTAACTCCTACGAGCGGTACTTC. Its protein is CSVEGPLDRTNSYERYF.

This chain joins TRBV7-2 and TRBJ2-7; D is uncertain. The CDR3 has 15 amino acids. V lost 7 bases and J 0 bases, leaving 16 bases between the germline ends. Per germline, CDR1 SGHTA and CDR2 FQGNSA. The CDR3 reads CASIPHPLSSYEQYF. The CDR3 nucleotides are TGTGCCAGCATCCCCCATCCCTTGAGCTCCTACGAGCAGTACTTC.

The chain employs TRBV6-2 or TRBV6-3 and TRBJ1-5, with TRBD1 matching over 7 bases. Trimming at V came to 6 bases and at J to 4 bases, leaving 6 bases not matched to a gene. The CDR3 is 14 amino acids. Per the germline V gene, CDR1 is MNHEY and CDR2 is SVGEGT. CDR3 bases: TGTGCCAGCAGACCCGACAGGGATAATCAGCCCCAGCATTTT. As protein: CASRPDRDNQPQHF.

The CDR3 coding sequence is TGCGCCAGCAGCCGGAGAGGGACTACCGATGAGCAGTTCTTC. Encoded protein: CASSRRGTTDEQFF. The chain links TRBV4-3 to TRBJ2-1; TRBD2 matches at 7 bases. With 4 bases clipped from V and 8 bases from J, the junction kept 8 bases outside the gene matches. The CDR3 loop spans 14 amino acids. Germline values: CDR1 LGHNA, CDR2 YSLEER.

The rearrangement links TRBV5-5 to TRBJ2-7; tentatively, D is TRBD2 (6 bases). Deletions cut 0 bases from V and 2 bases from J, with 12 bases between. Per the germline V gene, CDR1 is SGHKS and CDR2 is YYEKEE (reference sequence). The length of the CDR3 is 15 residues. The CDR3 coding sequence is TGTGCCAGCAGCTTGGTGGCGGGATCTCCCTACGAGCAGTACTTC. This translates into CASSLVAGSPYEQYF.

This chain links TRBV12-3 or TRBV12-4 with TRBJ1-1; D gene ambiguous. The CDR3 has 13 amino acids. V was pared by 6 bases and J by 1 base, with 9 bases between. For the CDR3, the DNA is TGTGCCAGCAGCCAGTGGGAGAACACTGAAGCTTTCTTT. Its translation: CASSQWENTEAFF.

J is TRBJ2-1 and V is TRBV6-2 or TRBV6-3; 10 bases are a match to TRBD1. From germline, CDR1 is MNHEY and CDR2 SVGEGT. The CDR3 is made up of 17 amino acids. Trimming at V came to 2 bases and at J to 7 bases, leaving 11 bases not matched to a gene. CDR3 sequence reads: CASSYHQGQGTRNEQFF. DNA for the CDR3: TGTGCCAGCAGTTACCACCAGGGACAGGGGACAAGGAATGAGCAGTTCTTC.

This clonotype has only a few counts. The rearrangement links TRBV10-3 to TRBJ2-6, with TRBD1 matching 8 bases. V gave up 5 bases and J gave up 4 bases; unmatched junction bases: 4. This CDR3 is built from 15 residues. Germline values: CDR1 ENHRY, CDR2 SYGVKD. The CDR3 loop is CAISTGQAGANVLTF. The CDR3 bases are TGTGCCATCAGTACGGGACAGGCGGGGGCCAACGTCCTGACTTTC.

The V call is TRBV6-1, the J call TRBJ2-4; tentatively, D is TRBD1 (6 bases). The J call is in doubt because the DNA end fits TRBJ2-7 better. From germline, CDR1 is MNHNS and CDR2 SASEGT. The CDR3 has 15 amino acids. The CDR3 is CASSEPAGAGYEQYF. Written as DNA, the CDR3 is TGTGCCAGCAGTGAACCCGCAGGGGCAGGGTACGAGCAGTACTTC.

In the case of this clonotype: An end of the junction does not agree with germline; a read error may underlie this. This chain uses TRBV7-2 with TRBJ2-3; 12 positions agree with TRBD2. This CDR3 has 15 residues. The germline CDR1 and CDR2 sequences are SGHTA and FQGNSA. This CDR3 reads CASSASGGAADTRYF. The CDR3 coding sequence is TGTGCCAGCTCCGCTAGCGGGGGGGCTGCAGATACGCGGTATTTT.

The V and J genes are TRBV20-1 and TRBJ1-6; D gene ambiguous. The CDR3 runs to 14 residues. Germline V gene lookup returns CDR1 DFQATT and CDR2 SNEGSKA (reference sequence). The V end lost 5 bases, the J end lost 8 bases, and 16 bases lay between the germline ends. DNA of the CDR3: TGCAGTGCTCCTCCCCCTTTCGGCGATTCACCCCTCCACTTT. Encoded protein: CSAPPPFGDSPLHF.

The rearrangement uses TRBV5-1 and TRBJ2-1, with a possible D match to TRBD1 (6 bases). CDR3 length: 15 residues. V was cut by 4 bases and J by 4 bases, with 15 bases left in between. Germline lookup yields CDR1 SGHRS and CDR2 YFSETQ. CDR3 in amino acids: CASSPRTEGYNEQFF. CDR3 nucleotide sequence: TGCGCCAGCAGCCCACGGACAGAGGGGTACAATGAGCAGTTCTTC.

The chain employs TRBV9 and TRBJ2-3; no definite D call. The CDR3 is 14 residues long. CDR1 is SGDLS and CDR2 is YYNGEE in the germline V gene. V lost 0 bases and J lost 6, with 11 bases in between. The DNA for the CDR3 is TGTGCCAGCAGCGTAGTAGAATCCCAGGATACGCAGTATTTT. Its protein is CASSVVESQDTQYF.

V is TRBV6-5 and J is TRBJ2-5; D unclear. Germline V CDR1 and CDR2: MNHEY, SVGAGI. This CDR3 has 15 residues. V was trimmed by 5 bases and J by 3 bases, leaving 16 bases between them. CDR3 sequence reads: CASSPPGLREETQYF. The CDR3 DNA reads as TGTGCCAGCAGTCCCCCGGGTCTTAGGGAAGAGACCCAGTACTTC.

The chain joins TRBV12-3 or TRBV12-4 to TRBJ1-2; D not resolved. This CDR3 is 14 amino acids long. Trimming took 3 bases from V and 4 from J, leaving 12 bases between them. CDR3 residues: CASSLAPIPYGYTF. The DNA of the CDR3 is TGTGCCAGCAGTTTGGCCCCGATCCCCTATGGCTACACCTTC.

This clonotype was seen a handful of times. This rearrangement joins TRBV6-2 or TRBV6-3 to TRBJ2-7; a possible D gene is TRBD1 (6 bases). CDR1 and CDR2 (germline): MNHEY, SVGEGT. The V end lost 6 bases, the J end lost 0 bases, and 18 bases lay between the germline ends. The CDR3 contains 16 residues. The CDR3 protein is CASRRVLGHGSYEQYF. As DNA, the CDR3 is TGTGCCAGCAGAAGGGTTTTGGGACACGGCTCCTACGAGCAGTACTTC.

This chain joins TRBV29-1 and TRBJ1-5; D is unclear. Germline CDR1 SQVTM, CDR2 ANQGSEA. Trimming stripped 4 bases from V and 2 bases from J, with 12 bases between. This CDR3 comprises 14 residues. CDR3 residues: CSVVEGAGNQPQHF. As DNA, the CDR3 is TGCAGCGTTGTCGAGGGCGCCGGCAATCAGCCCCAGCATTTT.

V usage is TRBV7-3 and J usage is TRBJ2-6; D is ambiguous. Trimming left V 2 bases short and J 2 bases short, with 7 bases between. The CDR3 length is 15 residues. Per the germline V gene, CDR1 is SGHTA and CDR2 is FQGTGA. The CDR3 is CASSLWRTGANVLTF. The CDR3 nucleotides are TGTGCCAGCAGCTTATGGCGGACTGGGGCCAACGTCCTGACTTTC.

This clonotype was seen a few times. The rearrangement uses TRBV29-1 and TRBJ2-3; TRBD1 might be the D (6 bases). From germline, CDR1 is SQVTM and CDR2 ANQGSEA. The CDR3 runs 13 residues. The ends were cut back, 3 bases at V and 1 base at J, with 8 bases in the middle. CDR3 DNA: TGCAGCGTTGAGGGACACCGCACAGATACGCAGTATTTT. Translating it yields CSVEGHRTDTQYF.

The chain employs TRBV28 and TRBJ1-1; no clear D gene. CDR3 size: 11 residues. Germline V gives CDR1 MDHEN, CDR2 SYDVKM. Trimming cost V 3 bases and J 5 bases, with 4 bases left between them. CDR3 sequence: CASSFWTEAFF. The CDR3 DNA follows: TGTGCCAGCAGTTTTTGGACTGAAGCTTTCTTT.

This clonotype has a handful of counts. The chain recombines TRBV4-1 with TRBJ1-2; D ambiguous. Germline V lookup: CDR1 MGHRA, CDR2 YSYEKL. The length of the CDR3 is 13 residues. V gave up 0 bases and J gave up 8 bases, with 10 bases separating them. The CDR3 DNA reads TGCGCCAGCAGCCAAGATACGTGGCGCGGCTACACCTTC. It specifies CASSQDTWRGYTF.